What follows describes a single T cell receptor (beta chain). The target antigen is unknown. An end of the junction differs from the germline gene, which may be a read error. The data were obtained in a study of T cells after yellow fever vaccination. This CDR3 has 12 amino acids. Germline V CDR1 and CDR2: MNHEY, SVGEGT. Study results and limitations: Among primary-vaccination clones, most reappeared after the booster, at approximately 96% for CD4 and around 90% for CD8.

Each CDR3 protein is one row after TCRdb ran MiXCR on the 5' RACE reads. The table has 400,000 or so distinct CDR3 sequences, around 20% seen once. The V call is TRBV6-2 or TRBV6-3, the J call TRBJ2-1; D is tentatively TRBD1 or TRBD2 (6 bases each). The specimen was PBMCs, collected before the yellow fever booster vaccination. The sequence came from a man aged 18-30 years who received the YFV17D yellow fever vaccine. The CDR3 DNA follows: TGTGCCAGCAGCCCCGGGGGCGGGGTCCGGATCTTC. Its protein product is CASSPGGGVRIF.